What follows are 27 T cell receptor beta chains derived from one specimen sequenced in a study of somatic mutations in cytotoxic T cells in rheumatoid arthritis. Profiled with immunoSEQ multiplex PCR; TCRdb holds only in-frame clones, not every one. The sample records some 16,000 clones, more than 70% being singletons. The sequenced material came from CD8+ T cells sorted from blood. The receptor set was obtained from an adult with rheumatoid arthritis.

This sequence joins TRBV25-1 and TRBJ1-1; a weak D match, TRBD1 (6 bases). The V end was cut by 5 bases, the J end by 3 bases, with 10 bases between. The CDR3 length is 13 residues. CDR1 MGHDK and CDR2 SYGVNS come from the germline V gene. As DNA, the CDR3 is TGTGCCAGCAGTAAGCCAGGGGACACTGAAGCTTTCTTT. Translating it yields CASSKPGDTEAFF.

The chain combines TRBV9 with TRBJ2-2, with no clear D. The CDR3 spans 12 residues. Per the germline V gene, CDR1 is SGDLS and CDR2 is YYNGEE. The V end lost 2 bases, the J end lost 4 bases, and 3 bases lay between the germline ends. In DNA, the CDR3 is TGTGCCAGCAGCGTGGGCACCGGGGAGCTGTTTTTT. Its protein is CASSVGTGELFF. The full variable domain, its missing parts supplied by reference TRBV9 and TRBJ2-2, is DSGVTQTPKHLITATGQRVTLRCSPRSGDLSVYWYQQSLDQGLQFLIQYYNGEERAKGNILERFSAQQFPDLHSELNLSSLELGDSALYFCASSVGTGELFFGEGSRLTVL.

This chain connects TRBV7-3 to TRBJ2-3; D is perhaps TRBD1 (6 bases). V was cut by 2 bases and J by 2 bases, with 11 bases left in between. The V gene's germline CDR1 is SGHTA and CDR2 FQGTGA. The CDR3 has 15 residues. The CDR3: CASSLDSGATDTQYF. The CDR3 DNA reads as TGTGCCAGCAGCTTAGATTCAGGGGCCACAGATACGCAGTATTTT.

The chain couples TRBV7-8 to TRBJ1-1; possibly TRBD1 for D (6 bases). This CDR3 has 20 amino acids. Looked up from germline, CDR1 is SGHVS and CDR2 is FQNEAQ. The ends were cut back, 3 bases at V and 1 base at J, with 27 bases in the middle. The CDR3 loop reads CASSFPIEPSTRGANTEAFF. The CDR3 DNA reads TGTGCCAGCAGCTTTCCGATCGAACCGAGCACCAGGGGCGCGAACACTGAAGCTTTCTTT.

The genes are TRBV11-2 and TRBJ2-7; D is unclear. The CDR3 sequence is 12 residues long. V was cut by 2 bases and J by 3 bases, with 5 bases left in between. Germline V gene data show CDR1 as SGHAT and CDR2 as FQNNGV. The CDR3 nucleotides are TGTGCCAGCAGCTTATCCTTCTACGAGCAGTACTTC. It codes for CASSLSFYEQYF.

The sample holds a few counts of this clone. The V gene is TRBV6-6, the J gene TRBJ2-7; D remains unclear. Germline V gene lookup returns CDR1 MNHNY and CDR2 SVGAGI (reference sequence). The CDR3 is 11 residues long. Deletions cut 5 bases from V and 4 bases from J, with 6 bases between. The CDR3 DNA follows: TGTGCCAGCAGTCCATCTTACGAGCAGTACTTC. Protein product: CASSPSYEQYF.

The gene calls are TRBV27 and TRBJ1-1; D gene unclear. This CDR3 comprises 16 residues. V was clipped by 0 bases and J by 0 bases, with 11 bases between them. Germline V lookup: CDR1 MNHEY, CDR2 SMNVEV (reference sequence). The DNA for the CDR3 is TGTGCCAGCAGTTTATCAGGGTACCGTATGAACACTGAAGCTTTCTTT. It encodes CASSLSGYRMNTEAFF.

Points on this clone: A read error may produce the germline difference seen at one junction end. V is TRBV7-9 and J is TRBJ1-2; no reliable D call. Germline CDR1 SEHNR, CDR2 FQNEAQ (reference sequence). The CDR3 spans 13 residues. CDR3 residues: CASSLETETQLNF. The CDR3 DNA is TGTGCCAGCAGCTTAGAGACGGAAACTCAGTTAAACTTC.

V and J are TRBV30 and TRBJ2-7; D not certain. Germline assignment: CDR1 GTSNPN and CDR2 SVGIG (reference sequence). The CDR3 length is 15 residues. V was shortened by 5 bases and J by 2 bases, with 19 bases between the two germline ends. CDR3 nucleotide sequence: TGTGCCTGGGCCCCCGGTCACCCCGTCCCCTACGAGCAGTACTTC. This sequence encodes CAWAPGHPVPYEQYF. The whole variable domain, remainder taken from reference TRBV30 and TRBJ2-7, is SQTIHQWPATLVQPVGSPLSLECTVEGTSNPNLYWYRQAAGRGLQLLFYSVGIGQISSEVPQNLSASRPQDRQFILSSKKLLLSDSGFYLCAWAPGHPVPYEQYFGPGTRLTVT.

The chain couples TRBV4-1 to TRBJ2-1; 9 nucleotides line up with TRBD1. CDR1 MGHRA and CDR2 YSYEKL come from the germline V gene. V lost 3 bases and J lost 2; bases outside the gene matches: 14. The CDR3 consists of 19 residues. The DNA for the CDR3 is TGCGCCAGCAGCCATCTTCTACTGGACGGGGACAGGGCCTACAATGAGCAGTTCTTC. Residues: CASSHLLLDGDRAYNEQFF.

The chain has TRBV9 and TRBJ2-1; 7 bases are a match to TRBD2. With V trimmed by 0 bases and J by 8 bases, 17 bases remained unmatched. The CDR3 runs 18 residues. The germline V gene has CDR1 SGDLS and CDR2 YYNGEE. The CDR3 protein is CASSVALAGGLPGDEQFF. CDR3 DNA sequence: TGTGCCAGCAGCGTAGCCTTAGCGGGCGGCCTACCCGGGGATGAGCAGTTCTTC.

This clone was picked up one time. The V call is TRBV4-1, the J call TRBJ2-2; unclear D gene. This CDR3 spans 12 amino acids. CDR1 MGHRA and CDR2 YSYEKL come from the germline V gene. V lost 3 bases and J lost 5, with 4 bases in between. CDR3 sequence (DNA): TGCGCCAGCAGCCACACGACCGGGGAGCTGTTTTTT. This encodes CASSHTTGELFF.

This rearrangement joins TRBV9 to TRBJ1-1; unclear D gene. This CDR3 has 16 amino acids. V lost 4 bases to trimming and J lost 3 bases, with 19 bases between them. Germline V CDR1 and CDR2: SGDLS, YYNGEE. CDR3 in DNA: TGTGCCAGCAGCTTAGGAACGGCCCTGAGCGACACTGAAGCTTTCTTT. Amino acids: CASSLGTALSDTEAFF.

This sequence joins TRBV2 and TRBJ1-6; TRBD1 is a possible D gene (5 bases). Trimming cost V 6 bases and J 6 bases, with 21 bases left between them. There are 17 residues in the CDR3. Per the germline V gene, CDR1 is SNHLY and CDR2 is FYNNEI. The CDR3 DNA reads TGTGCCAGCAGCCGGGACTCGGCGGGAGGCCTTAATTCACCCCTCCACTTT. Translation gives CASSRDSAGGLNSPLHF.

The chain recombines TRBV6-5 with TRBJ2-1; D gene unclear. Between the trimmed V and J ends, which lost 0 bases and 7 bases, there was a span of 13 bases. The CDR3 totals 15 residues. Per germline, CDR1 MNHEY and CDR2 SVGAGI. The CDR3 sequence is CASSYSNLAFNEQFF. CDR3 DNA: TGTGCCAGCAGTTACTCGAATTTAGCATTTAATGAGCAGTTCTTC.

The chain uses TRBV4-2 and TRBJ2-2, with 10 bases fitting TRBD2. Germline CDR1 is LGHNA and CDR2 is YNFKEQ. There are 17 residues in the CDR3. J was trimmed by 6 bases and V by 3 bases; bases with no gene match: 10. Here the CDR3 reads CASSHPTSGDSAGELFF. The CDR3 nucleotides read TGTGCCAGCAGCCACCCCACTAGCGGGGACTCGGCCGGGGAGCTGTTTTTT.

The CDR3 DNA reads TGCGCCAGCAGCCAAGAGTACTTTTCCTATAATTCACCCCTCCACTTT. Its protein is CASSQEYFSYNSPLHF. This chain joins TRBV4-1 and TRBJ1-6; D gene ambiguous. V was clipped by 0 bases and J by 1 base, with 7 bases between them. The CDR3 has 16 residues. Germline CDR1 MGHRA, CDR2 YSYEKL.

The CDR3 nucleotides read TGTGCCAGCAGCTTAAATAGGGTAGCGGGCTACGAGCAGTACTTC. Its translation is CASSLNRVAGYEQYF. The gene calls are TRBV7-2 and TRBJ2-7, with 7 bases matching TRBD2. This CDR3 spans 15 amino acids. Unmatched junction bases numbered 7, after V lost 2 bases and J lost 3 bases. Germline V gene lookup returns CDR1 SGHTA and CDR2 FQGNSA.

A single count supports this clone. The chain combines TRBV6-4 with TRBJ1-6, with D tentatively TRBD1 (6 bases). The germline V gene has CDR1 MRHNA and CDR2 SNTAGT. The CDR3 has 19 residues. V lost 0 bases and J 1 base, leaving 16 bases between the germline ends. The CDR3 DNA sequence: TGTGCCAGCAGTGACTCGGCCGAGACAGGAGAATCCTATAATTCACCCCTCCACTTT. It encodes CASSDSAETGESYNSPLHF.

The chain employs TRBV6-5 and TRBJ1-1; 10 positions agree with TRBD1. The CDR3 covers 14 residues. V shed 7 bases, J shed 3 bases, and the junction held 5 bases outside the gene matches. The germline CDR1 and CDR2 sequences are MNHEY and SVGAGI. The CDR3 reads CASKYGTGDTEAFF. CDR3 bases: TGTGCCAGCAAATACGGGACAGGGGACACTGAAGCTTTCTTT.

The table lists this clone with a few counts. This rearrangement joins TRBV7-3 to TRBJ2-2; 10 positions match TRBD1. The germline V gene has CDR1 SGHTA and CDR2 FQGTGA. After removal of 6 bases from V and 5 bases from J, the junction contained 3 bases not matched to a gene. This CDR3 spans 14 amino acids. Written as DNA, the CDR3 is TGTGCCAGCAGAGGACAGGGGGATACCGGGGAGCTGTTTTTT. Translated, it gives CASRGQGDTGELFF.

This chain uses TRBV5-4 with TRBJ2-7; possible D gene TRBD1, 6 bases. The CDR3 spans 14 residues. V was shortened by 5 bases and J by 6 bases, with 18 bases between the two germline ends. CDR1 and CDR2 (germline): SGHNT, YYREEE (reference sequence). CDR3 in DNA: TGTGCCAGCAGTCTGGGGGACAAGGTGGGCGAGCAGTACTTC. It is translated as CASSLGDKVGEQYF.

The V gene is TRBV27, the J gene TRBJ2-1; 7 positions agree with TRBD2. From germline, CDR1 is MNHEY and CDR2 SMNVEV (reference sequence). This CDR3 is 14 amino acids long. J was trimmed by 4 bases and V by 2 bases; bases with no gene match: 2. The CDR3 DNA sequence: TGTGCCAGCAGTTTAAGCGGGGTTTACAATGAGCAGTTCTTC. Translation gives CASSLSGVYNEQFF.

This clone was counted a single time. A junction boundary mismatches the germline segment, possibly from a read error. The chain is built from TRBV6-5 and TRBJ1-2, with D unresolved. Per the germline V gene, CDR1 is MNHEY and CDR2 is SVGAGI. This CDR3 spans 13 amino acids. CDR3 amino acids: CASSYNPKYGYTF. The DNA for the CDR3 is TGTGCCAGCAGTTACAACCCTAAATATGGCTACACCTTC.

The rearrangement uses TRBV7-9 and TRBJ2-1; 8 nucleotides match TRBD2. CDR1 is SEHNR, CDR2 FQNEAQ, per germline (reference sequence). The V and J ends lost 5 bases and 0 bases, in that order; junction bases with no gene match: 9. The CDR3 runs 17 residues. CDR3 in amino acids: CASSTSGGRSSYNEQFF. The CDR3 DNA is TGTGCCAGCAGCACAAGCGGGGGCCGGAGCTCCTACAATGAGCAGTTCTTC.

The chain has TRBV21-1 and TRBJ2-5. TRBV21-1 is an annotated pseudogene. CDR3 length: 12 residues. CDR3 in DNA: TGTGCCAGCAGAGAAGTATACGAGACCCAGTACTTC. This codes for CASREVYETQYF.

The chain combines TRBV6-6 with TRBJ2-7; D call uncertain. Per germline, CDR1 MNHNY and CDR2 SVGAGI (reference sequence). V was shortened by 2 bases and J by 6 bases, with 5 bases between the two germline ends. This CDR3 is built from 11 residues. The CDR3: CASSYLAEQYF. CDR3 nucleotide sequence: TGTGCCAGCAGTTACCTCGCCGAGCAGTACTTC.